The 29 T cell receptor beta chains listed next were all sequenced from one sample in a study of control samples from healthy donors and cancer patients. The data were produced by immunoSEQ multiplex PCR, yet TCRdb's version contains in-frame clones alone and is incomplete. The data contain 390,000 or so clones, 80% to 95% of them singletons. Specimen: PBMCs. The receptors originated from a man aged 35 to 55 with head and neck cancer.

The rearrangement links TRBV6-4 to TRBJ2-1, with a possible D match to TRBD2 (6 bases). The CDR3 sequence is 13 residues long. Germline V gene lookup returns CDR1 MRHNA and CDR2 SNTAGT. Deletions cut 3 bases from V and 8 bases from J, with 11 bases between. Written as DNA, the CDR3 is TGTGCCAGCAGTGAAGGCGGGAACTATGAGCAGTTCTTC. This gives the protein CASSEGGNYEQFF.

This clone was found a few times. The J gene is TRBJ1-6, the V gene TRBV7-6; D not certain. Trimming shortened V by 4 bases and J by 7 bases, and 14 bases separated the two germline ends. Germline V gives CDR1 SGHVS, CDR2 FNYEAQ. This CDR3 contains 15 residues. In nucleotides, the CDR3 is TGTGCCAGCAGCTCCCAGCGGAACATAAATTCACCCCTCCACTTT. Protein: CASSSQRNINSPLHF. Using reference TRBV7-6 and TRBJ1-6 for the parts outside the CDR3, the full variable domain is GAGVSQSPRYKVTKRGQDVALRCDPISGHVSLYWYRQALGQGPEFLTYFNYEAQQDKSGLPNDRFSAERPEGSISTLTIQRTEQRDSAMYRCASSSQRNINSPLHFGNGTRLTVT.

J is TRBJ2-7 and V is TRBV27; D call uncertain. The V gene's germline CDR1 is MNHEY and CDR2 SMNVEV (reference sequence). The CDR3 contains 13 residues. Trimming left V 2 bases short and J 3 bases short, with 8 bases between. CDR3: CASSLRENYEQYF. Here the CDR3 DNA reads TGTGCCAGCAGTTTAAGGGAAAACTACGAGCAGTACTTC.

The CDR3 nucleotides read TGCGCCAGCAGCTGGACAGCCTTTGACATGAACACTGAAGCTTTCTTT. As protein: CASSWTAFDMNTEAFF. The V gene is TRBV5-1, the J gene TRBJ1-1; possible D gene TRBD1, 6 bases. The CDR3 has 16 amino acids. With 3 bases removed from V and 0 bases from J, the gap between germline ends came to 15 bases. The germline V gene encodes CDR1 SGHRS and CDR2 YFSETQ.

As DNA, the CDR3 is TGTGCCAGCAGCTTTCTCTCCGGGAGACCCTACGAGCAGTACTTC. This gives the protein CASSFLSGRPYEQYF. The chain is built from TRBV11-2 and TRBJ2-7, with D tentatively TRBD2 (6 bases). The V end lost 3 bases, the J end lost 2 bases, and 14 bases lay between the germline ends. The CDR3 covers 15 residues. Germline V lookup: CDR1 SGHAT, CDR2 FQNNGV.

The CDR3 spells CASSERLAGDGGELFF. CDR3 DNA sequence: TGTGCCAGCAGTGAAAGGCTAGCGGGGGACGGCGGGGAGCTGTTTTTT. The V call is TRBV6-1, the J call TRBJ2-2; TRBD2 matches 10 bases. Germline assignment: CDR1 MNHNS and CDR2 SASEGT. Germline trimming cut 2 bases from V and 7 bases from J; bases unmatched to any gene: 7. This CDR3 comprises 16 residues.

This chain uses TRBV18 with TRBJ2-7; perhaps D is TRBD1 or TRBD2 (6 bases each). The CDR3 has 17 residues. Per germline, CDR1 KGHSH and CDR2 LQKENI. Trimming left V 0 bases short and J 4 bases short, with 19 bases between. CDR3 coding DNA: TGTGCCAGCTCACCACCGCTTTCAGGGGCAGGGACTTACGAGCAGTACTTC. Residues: CASSPPLSGAGTYEQYF. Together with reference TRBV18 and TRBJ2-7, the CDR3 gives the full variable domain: NAGVMQNPRHLVRRRGQEARLRCSPMKGHSHVYWYRQLPEEGLKFMVYLQKENIIDESGMPKERFSAEFPKEGPSILRIQQVVRGDSAAYFCASSPPLSGAGTYEQYFGPGTRLTVT.

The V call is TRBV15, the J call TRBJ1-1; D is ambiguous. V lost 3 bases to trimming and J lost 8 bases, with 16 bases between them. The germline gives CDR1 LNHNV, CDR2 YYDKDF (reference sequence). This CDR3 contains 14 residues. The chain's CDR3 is CATSRGMGGKEAFF. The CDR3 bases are TGTGCCACCAGCAGGGGTATGGGCGGAAAAGAAGCTTTCTTT.

CDR3 sequence (DNA): TGTGCCAGCAGTCGTAGCGGGGGGCGGGCAGATACGCAGTATTTT. The encoded protein is CASSRSGGRADTQYF. The chain carries TRBV27 and TRBJ2-3; the match to TRBD2 covers 10 bases. The CDR3 extends over 15 amino acids. The germline V gene encodes CDR1 MNHEY and CDR2 SMNVEV (reference sequence). V was clipped by 5 bases and J by 4 bases; unmatched bases: 6.

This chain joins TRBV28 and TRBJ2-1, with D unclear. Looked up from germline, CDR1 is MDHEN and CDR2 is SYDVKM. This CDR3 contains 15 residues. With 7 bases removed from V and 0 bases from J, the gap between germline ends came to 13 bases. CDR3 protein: CASTPELSSYNEQFF. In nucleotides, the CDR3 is TGTGCCAGCACCCCCGAGTTGTCCTCCTACAATGAGCAGTTCTTC.

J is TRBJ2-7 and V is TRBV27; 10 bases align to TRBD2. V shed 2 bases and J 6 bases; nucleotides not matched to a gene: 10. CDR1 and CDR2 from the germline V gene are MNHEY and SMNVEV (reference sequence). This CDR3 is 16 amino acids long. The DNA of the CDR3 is TGTGCCAGCAGTTTAGTCACTAGCGGGGTGGATTCCGAGCAGTACTTC. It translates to CASSLVTSGVDSEQYF.

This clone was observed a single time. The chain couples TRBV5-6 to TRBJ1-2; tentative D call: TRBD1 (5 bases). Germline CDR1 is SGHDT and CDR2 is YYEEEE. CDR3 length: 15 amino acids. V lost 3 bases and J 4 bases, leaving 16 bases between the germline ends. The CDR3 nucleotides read TGTGCCAGCAGCTGGCCCCAGCGGGGCCTCTATGGCTACACCTTC. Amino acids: CASSWPQRGLYGYTF. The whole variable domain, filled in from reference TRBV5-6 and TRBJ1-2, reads DAGVTQSPTHLIKTRGQQVTLRCSPKSGHDTVSWYQQALGQGPQFIFQYYEEEERQRGNFPDRFSGHQFPNYSSELNVNALLLGDSALYLCASSWPQRGLYGYTFGSGTRLTVV.

The CDR3 sequence is CASLYGRFDTGELFF. In nucleotides, the CDR3 is TGTGCCTCACTATACGGGCGGTTCGACACCGGGGAGCTGTTTTTT. The chain uses TRBV6-5 and TRBJ2-2, with D hard to call. Trimming pared 11 bases from V and 3 bases from J, leaving 19 bases between. Per the germline V gene, CDR1 is MNHEY and CDR2 is SVGAGI. The length of the CDR3 is 15 residues.

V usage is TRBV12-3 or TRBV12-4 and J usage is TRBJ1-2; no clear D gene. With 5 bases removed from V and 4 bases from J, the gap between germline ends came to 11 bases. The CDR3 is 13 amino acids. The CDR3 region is CASSPGVLYGYTF. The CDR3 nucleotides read TGTGCCAGCAGTCCGGGAGTTCTCTATGGCTACACCTTC.

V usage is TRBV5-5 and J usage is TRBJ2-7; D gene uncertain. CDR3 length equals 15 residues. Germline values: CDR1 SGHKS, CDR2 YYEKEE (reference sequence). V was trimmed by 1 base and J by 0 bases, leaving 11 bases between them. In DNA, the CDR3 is TGTGCCAGCAGCTTGCTTTGGGCGAGCTCCTACGAGCAGTACTTC. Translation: CASSLLWASSYEQYF.

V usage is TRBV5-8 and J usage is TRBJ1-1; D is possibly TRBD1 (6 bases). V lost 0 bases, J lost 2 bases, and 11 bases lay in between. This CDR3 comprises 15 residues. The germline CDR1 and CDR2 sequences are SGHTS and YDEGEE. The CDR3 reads CASSLVGQINTEAFF. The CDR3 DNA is TGTGCCAGCAGCTTGGTGGGACAAATAAACACTGAAGCTTTCTTT.

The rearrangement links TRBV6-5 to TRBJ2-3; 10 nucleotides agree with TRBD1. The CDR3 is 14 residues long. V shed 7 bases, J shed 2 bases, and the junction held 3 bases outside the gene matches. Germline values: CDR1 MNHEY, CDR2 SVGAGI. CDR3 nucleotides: TGTGCCAGCACCGGACAGGGGGTCACAGATACGCAGTATTTT. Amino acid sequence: CASTGQGVTDTQYF.

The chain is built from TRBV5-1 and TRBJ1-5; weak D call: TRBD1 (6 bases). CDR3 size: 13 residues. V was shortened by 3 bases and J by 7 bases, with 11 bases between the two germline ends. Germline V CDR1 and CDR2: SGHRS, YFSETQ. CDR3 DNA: TGCGCCAGCAGCTCGGACAGTGACCAGCCCCAGCATTTT. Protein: CASSSDSDQPQHF.

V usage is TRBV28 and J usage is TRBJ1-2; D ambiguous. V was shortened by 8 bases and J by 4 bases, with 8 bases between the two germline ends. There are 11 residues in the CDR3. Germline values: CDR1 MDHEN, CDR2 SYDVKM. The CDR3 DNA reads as TGTGCCAGCGGCCGTACCTATGGCTACACCTTC. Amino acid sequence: CASGRTYGYTF.

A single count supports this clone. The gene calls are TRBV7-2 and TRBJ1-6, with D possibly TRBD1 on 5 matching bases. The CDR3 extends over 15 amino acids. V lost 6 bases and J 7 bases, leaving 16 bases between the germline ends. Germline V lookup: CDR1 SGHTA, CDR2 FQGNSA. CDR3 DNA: TGTGCCAGCAGAGAAGGAGGGGCGGGCAATTCACCCCTCCACTTT. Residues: CASREGGAGNSPLHF.

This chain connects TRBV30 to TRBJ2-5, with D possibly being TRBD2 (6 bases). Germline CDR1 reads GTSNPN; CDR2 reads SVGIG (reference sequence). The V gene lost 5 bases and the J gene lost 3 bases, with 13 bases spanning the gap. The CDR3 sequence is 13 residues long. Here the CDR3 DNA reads TGTGCCTGGGGACCGGGACTCAAAGAGACCCAGTACTTC. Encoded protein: CAWGPGLKETQYF.

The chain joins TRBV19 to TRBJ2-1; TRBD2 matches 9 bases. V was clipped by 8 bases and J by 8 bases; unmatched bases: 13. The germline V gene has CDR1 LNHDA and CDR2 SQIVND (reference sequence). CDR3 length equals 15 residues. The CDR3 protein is CASGLPSGTFHEQFF. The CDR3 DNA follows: TGTGCCAGTGGCCTCCCTAGCGGGACGTTTCATGAGCAGTTCTTC.

Written as DNA, the CDR3 is TGTGCCAGCAGTTTGGGAGACAGGGACAACACTGAAGCTTTCTTT. Translation: CASSLGDRDNTEAFF. This chain uses TRBV27 with TRBJ1-1; 7 bases agree with TRBD1. The CDR3 extends over 15 amino acids. CDR1 and CDR2 from the germline V gene are MNHEY and SMNVEV (reference sequence). The V segment lost 3 bases and the J segment 2 bases; nucleotides outside the gene matches: 6.

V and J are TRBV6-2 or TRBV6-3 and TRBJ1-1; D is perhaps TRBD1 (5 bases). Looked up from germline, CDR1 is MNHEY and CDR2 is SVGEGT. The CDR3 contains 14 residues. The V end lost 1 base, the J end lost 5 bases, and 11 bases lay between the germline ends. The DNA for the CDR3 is TGTGCCAGCAGTTACTGGCAGGGAAAAACTGAAGCTTTCTTT. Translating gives CASSYWQGKTEAFF.

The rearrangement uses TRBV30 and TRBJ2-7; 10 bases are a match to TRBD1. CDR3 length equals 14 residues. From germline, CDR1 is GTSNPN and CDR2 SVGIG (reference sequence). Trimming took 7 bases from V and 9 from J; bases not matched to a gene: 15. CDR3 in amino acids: CAFLRDRGPYGQYF. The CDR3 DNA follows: TGTGCCTTTCTACGGGACAGGGGCCCTTATGGGCAGTACTTC.

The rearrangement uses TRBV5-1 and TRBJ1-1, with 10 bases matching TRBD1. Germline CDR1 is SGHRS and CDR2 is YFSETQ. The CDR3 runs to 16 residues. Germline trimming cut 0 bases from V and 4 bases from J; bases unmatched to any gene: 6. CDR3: CASSLAGDRGFTEAFF. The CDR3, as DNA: TGCGCCAGCAGCTTGGCGGGGGACAGGGGATTCACTGAAGCTTTCTTT. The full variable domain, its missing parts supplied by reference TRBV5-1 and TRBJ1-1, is KAGVTQTPRYLIKTRGQQVTLSCSPISGHRSVSWYQQTPGQGLQFLFEYFSETQRNKGNFPGRFSGRQFSNSRSEMNVSTLELGDSALYLCASSLAGDRGFTEAFFGQGTRLTVV.

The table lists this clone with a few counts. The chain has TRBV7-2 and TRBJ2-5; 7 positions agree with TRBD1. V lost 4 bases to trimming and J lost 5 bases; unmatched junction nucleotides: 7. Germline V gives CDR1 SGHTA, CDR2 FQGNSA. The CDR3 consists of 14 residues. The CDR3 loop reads CASSSPTGQETQYF. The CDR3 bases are TGTGCCAGCAGCTCACCGACAGGGCAGGAGACCCAGTACTTC.

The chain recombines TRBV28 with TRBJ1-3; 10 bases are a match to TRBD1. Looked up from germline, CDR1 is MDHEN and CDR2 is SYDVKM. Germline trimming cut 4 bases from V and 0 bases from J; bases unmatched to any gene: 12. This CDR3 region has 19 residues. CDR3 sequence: CASSSLPGQGITSGNTIYF. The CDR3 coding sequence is TGTGCCAGCAGTTCTTTACCGGGACAGGGGATAACCTCTGGAAACACCATATATTTT.

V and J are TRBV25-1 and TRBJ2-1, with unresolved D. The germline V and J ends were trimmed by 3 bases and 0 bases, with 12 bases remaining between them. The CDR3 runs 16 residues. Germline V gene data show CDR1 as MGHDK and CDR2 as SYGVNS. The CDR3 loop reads CASSDLAWSSYNEQFF. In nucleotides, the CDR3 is TGTGCCAGCAGTGATTTGGCGTGGAGCTCCTACAATGAGCAGTTCTTC.